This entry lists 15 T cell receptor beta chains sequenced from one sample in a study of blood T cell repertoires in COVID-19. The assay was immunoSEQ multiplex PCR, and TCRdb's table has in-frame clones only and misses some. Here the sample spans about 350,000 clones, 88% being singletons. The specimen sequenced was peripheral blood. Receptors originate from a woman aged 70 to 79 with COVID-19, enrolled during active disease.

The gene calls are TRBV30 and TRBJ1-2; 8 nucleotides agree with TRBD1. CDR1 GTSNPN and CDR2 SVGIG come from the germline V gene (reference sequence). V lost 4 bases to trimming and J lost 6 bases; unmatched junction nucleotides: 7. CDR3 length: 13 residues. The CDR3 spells CAWTTGEFNGYTF. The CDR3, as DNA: TGTGCCTGGACGACAGGGGAATTTAATGGCTACACCTTC.

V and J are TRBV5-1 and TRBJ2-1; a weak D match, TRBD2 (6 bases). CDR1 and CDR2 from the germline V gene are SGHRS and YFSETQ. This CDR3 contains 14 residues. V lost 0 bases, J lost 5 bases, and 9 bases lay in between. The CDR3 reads CASSLVPGDNEQFF. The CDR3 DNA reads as TGCGCCAGCAGCTTGGTCCCGGGGGACAATGAGCAGTTCTTC.

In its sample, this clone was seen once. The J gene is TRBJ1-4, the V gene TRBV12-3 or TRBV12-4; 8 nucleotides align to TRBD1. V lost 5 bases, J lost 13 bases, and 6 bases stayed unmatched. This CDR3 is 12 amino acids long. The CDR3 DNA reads TGTGCCAGCAGTCGGACAGGGTATACACTGTTTTTT. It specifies CASSRTGYTLFF.

The CDR3 region has the DNA TGCGCCAGCAGCGGGGGACAGCCGACCTACGAGCAGTACTTC. Protein: CASSGGQPTYEQYF. The chain combines TRBV5-1 with TRBJ2-7, with TRBD1 matching 7 bases. V dropped 4 bases and J dropped 2; count of bases not matched to a gene: 6. The CDR3 has 14 amino acids. The V gene's germline CDR1 is SGHRS and CDR2 YFSETQ.

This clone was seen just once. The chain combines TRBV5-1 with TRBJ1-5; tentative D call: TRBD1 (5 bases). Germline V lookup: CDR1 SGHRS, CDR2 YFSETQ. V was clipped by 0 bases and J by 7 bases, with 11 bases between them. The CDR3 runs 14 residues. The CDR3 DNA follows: TGCGCCAGCAGCTTGGCAGGGAGCGGGCAGCCCCAGCATTTT. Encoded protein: CASSLAGSGQPQHF.

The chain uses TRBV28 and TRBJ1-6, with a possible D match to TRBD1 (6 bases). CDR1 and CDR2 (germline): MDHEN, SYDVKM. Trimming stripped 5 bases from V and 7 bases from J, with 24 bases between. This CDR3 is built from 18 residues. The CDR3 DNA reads TGTGCCAGCAGTCTACACCCCACTCCGGGACACCCCAATTCACCCCTCCACTTT. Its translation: CASSLHPTPGHPNSPLHF.

The CDR3 sequence is CASSLQAEKLFF. CDR3 DNA: TGTGCCAGCTCACTACAGGCCGAAAAACTGTTTTTT. This chain connects TRBV18 to TRBJ1-4; the D gene is possibly TRBD1 (5 bases). The CDR3 covers 12 residues. Trimming removed 4 bases from V and 8 bases from J, with 8 bases in between. Germline CDR1 reads KGHSH; CDR2 reads LQKENI.

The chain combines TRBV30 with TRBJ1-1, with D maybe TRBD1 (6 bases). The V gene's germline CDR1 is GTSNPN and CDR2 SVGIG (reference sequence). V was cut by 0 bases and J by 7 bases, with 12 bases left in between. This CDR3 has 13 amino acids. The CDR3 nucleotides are TGTGCCTGGAGTGTAGGGGGGGTACTTGAAGCTTTCTTT. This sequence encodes CAWSVGGVLEAFF. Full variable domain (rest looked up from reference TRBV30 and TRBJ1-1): SQTIHQWPATLVQPVGSPLSLECTVEGTSNPNLYWYRQAAGRGLQLLFYSVGIGQISSEVPQNLSASRPQDRQFILSSKKLLLSDSGFYLCAWSVGGVLEAFFGQGTRLTVV.

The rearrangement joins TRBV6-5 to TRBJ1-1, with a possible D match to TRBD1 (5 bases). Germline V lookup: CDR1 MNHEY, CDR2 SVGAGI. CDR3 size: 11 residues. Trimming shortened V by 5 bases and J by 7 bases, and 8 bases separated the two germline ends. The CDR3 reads CASSNQGEAFF. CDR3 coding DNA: TGTGCCAGCAGTAACCAGGGTGAAGCTTTCTTT.

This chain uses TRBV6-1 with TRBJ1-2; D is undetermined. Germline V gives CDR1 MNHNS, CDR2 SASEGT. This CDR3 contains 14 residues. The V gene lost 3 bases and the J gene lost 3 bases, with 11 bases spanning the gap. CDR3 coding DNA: TGTGCCAGCAGTGAGGAGATGGGTGACTATGGCTACACCTTC. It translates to CASSEEMGDYGYTF.

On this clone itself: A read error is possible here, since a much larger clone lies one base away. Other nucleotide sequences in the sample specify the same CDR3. CDR3 region: CASSPGTGGYEQYF. CDR3 nucleotide sequence: TGTGCCAGCAGCCCCGGGACAGGGGGCTACGAGCAGTACTTC. V gene TRBV7-2 combines with J gene TRBJ2-7, with 11 bases matching TRBD1. The CDR3 loop spans 14 amino acids. Germline CDR1 reads SGHTA; CDR2 reads FQGNSA. Losses at the gene ends were 5 bases for V and 3 bases for J; bases not matched to a gene: 3.

The CDR3 DNA sequence: TGTGCCAGTAGTACAAGGGGGCCGTATGGCTACACCTTC. It is translated as CASSTRGPYGYTF. The V and J genes are TRBV19 and TRBJ1-2, with 7 positions matching TRBD1. Trimming took 4 bases from V and 5 from J; bases not matched to a gene: 4. This CDR3 is 13 amino acids long. Germline loops: CDR1 LNHDA, CDR2 SQIVND (reference sequence).

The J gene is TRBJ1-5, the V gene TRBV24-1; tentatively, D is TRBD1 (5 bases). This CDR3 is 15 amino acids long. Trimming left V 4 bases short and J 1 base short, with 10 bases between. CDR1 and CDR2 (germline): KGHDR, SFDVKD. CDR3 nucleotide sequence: TGTGCCACCAGTGAGGCCGGGGGGAGCAATCAGCCCCAGCATTTT. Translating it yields CATSEAGGSNQPQHF.

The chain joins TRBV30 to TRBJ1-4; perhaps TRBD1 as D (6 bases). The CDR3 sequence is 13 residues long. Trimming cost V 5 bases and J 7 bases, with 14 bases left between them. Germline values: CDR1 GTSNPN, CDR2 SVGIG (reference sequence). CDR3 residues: CAWARQASEKLFF. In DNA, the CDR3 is TGTGCCTGGGCGCGACAGGCTTCTGAAAAACTGTTTTTT.

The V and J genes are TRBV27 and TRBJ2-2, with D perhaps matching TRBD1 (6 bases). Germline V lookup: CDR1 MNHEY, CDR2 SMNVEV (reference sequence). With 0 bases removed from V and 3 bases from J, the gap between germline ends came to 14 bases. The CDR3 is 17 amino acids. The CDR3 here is CASSLSVGAVDTGELFF. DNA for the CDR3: TGTGCCAGCAGTTTATCCGTGGGGGCTGTGGACACCGGGGAGCTGTTTTTT.